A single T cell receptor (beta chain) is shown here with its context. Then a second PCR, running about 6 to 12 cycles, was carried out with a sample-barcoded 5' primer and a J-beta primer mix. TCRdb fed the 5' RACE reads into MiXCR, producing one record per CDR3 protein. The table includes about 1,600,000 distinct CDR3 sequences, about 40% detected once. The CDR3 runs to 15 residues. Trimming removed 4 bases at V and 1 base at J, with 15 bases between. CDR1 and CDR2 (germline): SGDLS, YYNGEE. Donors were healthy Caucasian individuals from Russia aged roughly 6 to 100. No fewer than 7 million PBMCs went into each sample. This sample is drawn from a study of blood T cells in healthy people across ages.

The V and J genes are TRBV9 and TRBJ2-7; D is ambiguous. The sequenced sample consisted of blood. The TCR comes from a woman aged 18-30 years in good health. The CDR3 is CASSPSRAPSYEQYF. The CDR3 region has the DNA TGTGCCAGCAGCCCAAGCCGGGCTCCTTCCTACGAGCAGTACTTC. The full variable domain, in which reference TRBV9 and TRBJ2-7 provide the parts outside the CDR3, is DSGVTQTPKHLITATGQRVTLRCSPRSGDLSVYWYQQSLDQGLQFLIQYYNGEERAKGNILERFSAQQFPDLHSELNLSSLELGDSALYFCASSPSRAPSYEQYFGPGTRLTVT.